This TCR beta chain originates from a study of blood T cell repertoires in COVID-19. For the study at large: Specimens from acute and convalescent COVID-19 originated in the United States, Italy and Spain. T cells, B-cell-depleted T cells, or PBMCs supplied cDNA or gDNA.

Germline V gene data show CDR1 as KGHSY and CDR2 as FQNENV. This CDR3 spans 13 amino acids. Trimming left V 4 bases short and J 8 bases short, with 14 bases between. In the original workflow: Reference gene primers were amplified, and this amplification served to estimate nucleated cell counts. The data were produced by immunoSEQ multiplex PCR, yet TCRdb's version contains in-frame clones alone and is incomplete. V and J calls plus clone size are reproduced from that table; the DNA served to infer D and trimming. The sample has approximately 70,000 clones; 70% to 80% are singletons. This sequence joins TRBV16 and TRBJ1-1, with unresolved D. Sequencing was performed on peripheral blood. This clonotype was sampled from a woman over 75 with active or convalescent COVID-19. In nucleotides, the CDR3 is TGTGCCAGCAGCCCCGCTCGCGGCGGAGAAGCTTTCTTT. Amino acid sequence: CASSPARGGEAFF.